Shown below are 5 T cell receptor beta chains from a single sample sequenced in a study of blood T cell repertoires in COVID-19 (TCRdb year 2020). Libraries were constructed by the immunoSEQ multiplex PCR assay. The immuneACCESS repertoire file appears here via TCRdb, limited to in-frame rearrangements. These files lack a portion of the clones; in checked studies, under half of the deficit traces to unresolved V genes, and the cause of the others is not known. The sample table lists 150,000 to 200,000 clones, around 77% of them with a count of one. Around 16% of the sample lies in the top ten. What was sequenced was peripheral blood. These receptors all come from a man aged 55 to 70 with active or convalescent COVID-19.

The chain joins TRBV5-5 to TRBJ1-5; no clear D. V was shortened by 0 bases and J by 4 bases, with 11 bases between the two germline ends. The CDR3 has 15 amino acids. CDR1 and CDR2 from the germline V gene are SGHKS and YYEKEE (reference sequence). Written as DNA, the CDR3 is TGTGCCAGCAGCTTGGGAGTGGGCGTAAATCAGCCCCAGCATTTT. Amino acid sequence: CASSLGVGVNQPQHF. The variable domain in full, completed from reference TRBV5-5 and TRBJ1-5, reads DAGVTQSPTHLIKTRGQQVTLRCSPISGHKSVSWYQQVLGQGPQFIFQYYEKEERGRGNFPDRFSARQFPNYSSELNVNALLLGDSALYLCASSLGVGVNQPQHFGDGTRLSIL.

The V and J genes are TRBV9 and TRBJ2-1, with D perhaps matching TRBD1 (6 bases). CDR3 length: 16 residues. V shed 4 bases and J shed 0 bases, with 14 bases lying between them. CDR1 SGDLS and CDR2 YYNGEE come from the germline V gene. CDR3 loop: CASSPRQADSYNEQFF. The CDR3 DNA reads as TGTGCCAGCAGCCCCAGACAGGCCGACTCCTACAATGAGCAGTTCTTC.

This sequence joins TRBV28 and TRBJ1-1, with D hard to call. Germline loops: CDR1 MDHEN, CDR2 SYDVKM. The CDR3 is made up of 15 amino acids. V shed 7 bases and J shed 4 bases, with 19 bases lying between them. Written as DNA, the CDR3 is TGTGCCAGCACCCCCACGGGTCCCGTCGGCACTGAAGCTTTCTTT. Translated, it gives CASTPTGPVGTEAFF.

The chain couples TRBV6-5 to TRBJ1-1; no firm D call. CDR1 and CDR2 from the germline V gene are MNHEY and SVGAGI. Between the trimmed V and J ends, which lost 4 bases and 11 bases, there was a span of 11 bases. The CDR3 contains 11 residues. Here the CDR3 reads CASSLAREAFF. The CDR3 DNA reads TGTGCCAGCAGTTTGGCCCGGGAGGCTTTCTTT.

This clone was detected only once. The chain carries TRBV10-3 and TRBJ2-1; the match to TRBD2 covers 8 bases. V was clipped by 2 bases and J by 4 bases; unmatched bases: 4. Germline loops: CDR1 ENHRY, CDR2 SYGVKD. CDR3 length: 15 amino acids. DNA of the CDR3: TGTGCCATCAGTGAGAGAGCGGGAGCATACAATGAGCAGTTCTTC. This gives the protein CAISERAGAYNEQFF.